The entry below gives a single T cell receptor (beta chain) sequence along with its context. The V gene's germline CDR1 is KGHDR and CDR2 SFDVKD. The CDR3 covers 15 residues. The sample originates from a study of T cells expressing NK-cell markers. TCRdb re-called the 5' RACE reads and catalogs CDR3 proteins one per entry, DNA excluded. The repertoire table contains approximately 460,000 distinct CDR3 sequences. The origin of this receptor is a woman between 18 and 69 years old in good health. The J gene is TRBJ2-1, the V gene TRBV24-1; TCRdb calls TRBD1, which cannot be checked without DNA. Sequencing input: blood T cells: a sorted CD56 or NKG2C T cell subset, CD4+ or CD8+ T cells, or bulk PBMC T cells (not recorded which). CDR3 amino acids: CATSDTGETYNEQFF.